One and the same sample provided the 10 T cell receptor beta chains below, sequenced in a study of blood T cell repertoires in COVID-19. The table came from immunoSEQ multiplex PCR; TCRdb's copy has only in-frame clones and leaves some out. Among 300,000 to 350,000 clones listed, approximately 87% were seen once. The sequencing sample was made of peripheral blood. The receptors shown here come from a woman between 45 and 65 years old with COVID-19, enrolled during active disease.

The chain links TRBV5-1 to TRBJ2-7; 8 bases match TRBD2. V lost 4 bases and J lost 4; bases outside the gene matches: 7. Germline CDR1 is SGHRS and CDR2 is YFSETQ. CDR3 length: 14 residues. CDR3 in amino acids: CASSPGGSQYEQYF. Written as DNA, the CDR3 is TGCGCCAGCAGCCCGGGGGGGAGTCAGTACGAGCAGTACTTC.

The rearrangement links TRBV6-5 to TRBJ1-6; 9 bases agree with TRBD1. The CDR3 has 13 amino acids. Germline CDR1 and CDR2: MNHEY and SVGAGI. The junction had 6 bases not matched to a gene; V was cut back by 11 bases and J by 7 bases. The CDR3 protein is CAGGTGWNSPLHF. In nucleotides, the CDR3 is TGTGCCGGCGGGACAGGGTGGAATTCACCCCTCCACTTT.

The chain uses TRBV20-1 and TRBJ2-7; 7 bases are shared with TRBD1. Trimming cost V 3 bases and J 3 bases; bases outside gene matches: 2. Looked up from germline, CDR1 is DFQATT and CDR2 is SNEGSKA (reference sequence). This CDR3 spans 12 amino acids. CDR3 sequence reads: CSASAGGYEQYF. The CDR3 nucleotides are TGCAGTGCTAGTGCAGGGGGCTACGAGCAGTACTTC.

The rearrangement links TRBV30 to TRBJ2-5; D remains unclear. Germline assignment: CDR1 GTSNPN and CDR2 SVGIG (reference sequence). The CDR3 is made up of 13 amino acids. The germline V and J ends were trimmed by 1 base and 1 base, with 7 bases remaining between them. The CDR3 nucleotides read TGTGCCTGGAGTGGACATTTCCAAGAGACCCAGTACTTC. Translating it yields CAWSGHFQETQYF.

CDR3 sequence (DNA): TGTGCCAGCAGCCGCACAGGGGGCACTCAGCCCCAGCATTTT. Residues: CASSRTGGTQPQHF. This rearrangement joins TRBV6-5 to TRBJ1-5, with 9 nucleotides matching TRBD1. The length of the CDR3 is 14 residues. The germline V gene encodes CDR1 MNHEY and CDR2 SVGAGI. Losses at the gene ends were 6 bases for V and 6 bases for J; bases not matched to a gene: 6.

The rearrangement uses TRBV7-9 and TRBJ1-2, with D perhaps TRBD1 (5 bases). This CDR3 has 13 amino acids. The ends were cut back, 1 base at V and 9 bases at J, with 12 bases in the middle. Looked up from germline, CDR1 is SEHNR and CDR2 is FQNEAQ (reference sequence). This chain's CDR3 is CASSLEGRSSYTF. Written as DNA, the CDR3 is TGTGCCAGCAGCTTAGAGGGGAGGTCGAGCTACACCTTC. Full variable domain (missing parts from reference TRBV7-9 and TRBJ1-2): DTGVSQNPRHKITKRGQNVTFRCDPISEHNRLYWYRQTLGQGPEFLTYFQNEAQLEKSRLLSDRFSAERPKGSFSTLEIQRTEQGDSAMYLCASSLEGRSSYTFGSGTRLTVV.

The chain joins TRBV5-4 to TRBJ1-2; D call uncertain. The CDR3 spans 15 residues. Trimming took off 0 bases at V and 4 bases at J, with 13 bases between the two ends. In germline, CDR1 is SGHNT, CDR2 YYREEE (reference sequence). The chain's CDR3 is CASSLEEGTVYGYTF. CDR3 DNA sequence: TGTGCCAGCAGCTTGGAGGAGGGAACCGTCTATGGCTACACCTTC.

The chain is built from TRBV5-1 and TRBJ1-4; D gene unclear. The CDR3 runs 14 residues. Germline CDR1 and CDR2: SGHRS and YFSETQ. Deletions cut 2 bases from V and 0 bases from J, with 5 bases between. CDR3 sequence reads: CASSFLATNEKLFF. The CDR3, as DNA: TGCGCCAGCAGCTTTTTAGCAACTAATGAAAAACTGTTTTTT.

The rearrangement uses TRBV9 and TRBJ1-1; the D gene is possibly TRBD1 (6 bases). The germline CDR1 and CDR2 sequences are SGDLS and YYNGEE. Trimming removed 0 bases from V and 1 base from J, with 7 bases in between. The CDR3 has 14 amino acids. CDR3 residues: CASSVVGANTEAFF. The CDR3 DNA reads TGTGCCAGCAGCGTAGTGGGGGCGAACACTGAAGCTTTCTTT.

V is TRBV28 and J is TRBJ1-2, with 7 bases lining up with TRBD1. The trim removed 5 bases at V and 4 bases at J, leaving 10 bases unmatched. This CDR3 has 15 residues. Per germline, CDR1 MDHEN and CDR2 SYDVKM. The CDR3 DNA sequence: TGTGCCAGCAGTACCCGACACAGGGGATCCTATGGCTACACCTTC. This encodes CASSTRHRGSYGYTF.